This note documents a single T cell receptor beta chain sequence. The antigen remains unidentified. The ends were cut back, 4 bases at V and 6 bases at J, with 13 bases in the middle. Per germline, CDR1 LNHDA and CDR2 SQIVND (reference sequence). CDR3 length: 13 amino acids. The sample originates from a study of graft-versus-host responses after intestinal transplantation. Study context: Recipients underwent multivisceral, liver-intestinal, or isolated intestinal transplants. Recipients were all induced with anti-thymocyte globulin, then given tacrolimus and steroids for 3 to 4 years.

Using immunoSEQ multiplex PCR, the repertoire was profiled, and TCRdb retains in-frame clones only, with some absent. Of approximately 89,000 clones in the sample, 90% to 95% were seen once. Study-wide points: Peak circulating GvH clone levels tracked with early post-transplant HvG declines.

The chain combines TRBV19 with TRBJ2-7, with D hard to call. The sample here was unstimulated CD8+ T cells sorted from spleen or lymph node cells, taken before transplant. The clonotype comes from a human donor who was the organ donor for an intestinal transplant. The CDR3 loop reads CASSSTRSSEQYF. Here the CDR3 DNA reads TGTGCCAGTAGTAGCACCCGTAGTTCCGAGCAGTACTTC.